This T cell receptor beta chain was sequenced during a study of response to subunit inactivated influenza vaccine. TCRdb processed the RT-PCR reads anew with MiXCR; each CDR3 protein has one entry. The sample has over 750,000 distinct CDR3 sequences, over 20% seen once. This clonotype has a count of ten or more. As yet, its antigen is unknown. General study results and limits: With each seasonal influenza vaccination, the authors suggested, few new T cells are recruited.

The CDR3 length is 18 residues. Trimming shortened V by 1 base and J by 0 bases, and 13 bases separated the two germline ends. The sequencing here drew on PBMCs from blood, taken 5 days after vaccination. The V call is TRBV12-3 or TRBV12-4, the J call TRBJ2-6; D is unresolved. This TCR was recovered from a man in his forties or fifties who received an inactivated influenza vaccine. In nucleotides, the CDR3 is TGTGCCAGCAGTTTAGGGGTTGGGGATCTCTCTGGGGCCAACGTCCTGACTTTC. The encoded protein is CASSLGVGDLSGANVLTF.